Listed below are T cell receptor beta chains from one sample, sequenced in a study of OX40 agonist ivuxolimab in advanced cancers. TCRdb's copy holds only in-frame clones and misses some; the assay was immunoSEQ multiplex PCR. The sample lists fewer than 120,000 clones, approximately 89% occurring once. The sequencing here drew on CD4+ or CD8+ T cells sorted from blood, taken in a trial of the OX40 agonist ivuxolimab. The source of these receptors is an adult with an advanced solid tumor such as melanoma, head and neck, liver or kidney cancer. Both conserved end residues are part of each CDR3. A D gene is named only where the DNA matches it firmly. Rows give clone size only sometimes, using once, few, many, or a class for an expanded clone.

DNA: TGTGCCTCCCAAGGGGCCAACGTCCTGACTTTC
CDR3: CASQGANVLTF
size: once
J: TRBJ2-6
V: TRBV19
D: -

DNA: TGTGCCAGCAGTTTATTTAGTGGTGGATCGAACACTGAAGCTTTCTTT
CDR3: CASSLFSGGSNTEAFF
size: -
J: TRBJ1-1
V: TRBV27
D: -

DNA: TGTGCCAGCAGCTTGGTAGGGGGGTCACCCCTCCACTTT
CDR3: CASSLVGGSPLHF
size: -
J: TRBJ1-6
V: TRBV7-9
D: -

DNA: TGTGCCAGCAGCCGAGTCCGGGACGGCACTGAAGCTTTCTTT
CDR3: CASSRVRDGTEAFF
size: -
J: TRBJ1-1
V: TRBV14
D: -

DNA: TGTGCCAGCAGCTTAAATGGCGGATACACAGATACGCAGTATTTT
CDR3: CASSLNGGYTDTQYF
size: -
J: TRBJ2-3
V: TRBV7-3
D: -

DNA: TGTGCCAGCAGCTACGCGGAAGACTACGAGCAGTACTTC
CDR3: CASSYAEDYEQYF
size: -
J: TRBJ2-7
V: TRBV7-9
D: -

DNA: TGTGCCAGCAGCTTCTCCGGGACAGGGGTTCAGCCCCAGCATTTT
CDR3: CASSFSGTGVQPQHF
size: -
J: TRBJ1-5
V: TRBV7-8
D: TRBD1

DNA: TGTGCCACCAGCAGAGATCAGGGGCCGTCCGCAAACACCATATATTTT
CDR3: CATSRDQGPSANTIYF
size: -
J: TRBJ1-3
V: TRBV15
D: -

DNA: TGCGCCAGCAGCCCGGGGGACACTACCTATGGCTACACCTTC
CDR3: CASSPGDTTYGYTF
size: -
J: TRBJ1-2
V: TRBV10-1
D: -

DNA: TGTGCCAGCAGTTTAGGTAATAGGCGATTCTCCTACAATGAGCAGTTCTTC
CDR3: CASSLGNRRFSYNEQFF
size: -
J: TRBJ2-1
V: TRBV27
D: -

DNA: TGTGCCAGCAGCGTAGCGGGCGCCGCACAGTATGGGACCCAGTACTTC
CDR3: CASSVAGAAQYGTQYF
size: -
J: TRBJ2-5
V: TRBV9
D: -

DNA: TGTGCCATCAGTGAGTCGGGGGCCAATGAAGCTTTCTTT
CDR3: CAISESGANEAFF
size: once
J: TRBJ1-1
V: TRBV10-3
D: -

DNA: TGTGCCAGCAGTAGTCCTTGGACAGGGACTAATGAAAAACTGTTTTTT
CDR3: CASSSPWTGTNEKLFF
size: -
J: TRBJ1-4
V: TRBV28
D: TRBD1

DNA: TGCGCCAGCAGCGAACTAGCGGGAAACACAGATACGCAGTATTTT
CDR3: CASSELAGNTDTQYF
size: once
J: TRBJ2-3
V: TRBV5-1
D: TRBD2

DNA: TGTGCCAGCAGCATGGTACACGGGATATACTACGAGCAGTACTTC
CDR3: CASSMVHGIYYEQYF
size: -
J: TRBJ2-7
V: TRBV11-2
D: -

DNA: TGTGCCATCAGTGCTACTAGTGGGAGCTCCTACGAGCAGTACTTC
CDR3: CAISATSGSSYEQYF
size: -
J: TRBJ2-7
V: TRBV10-3
D: -

DNA: TGTGCCAGCAGCTTAGGGCAGCGAACTGCCCAAGAGACCCAGTACTTC
CDR3: CASSLGQRTAQETQYF
size: -
J: TRBJ2-5
V: TRBV11-3
D: -

DNA: TGTGCCAGCAGTTTGATTCATGAATATAGCAATCAGCCCCAGCATTTT
CDR3: CASSLIHEYSNQPQHF
size: few
J: TRBJ1-5
V: TRBV28
D: -

DNA: TGTGCCAGCAGTTTTCGGGACCCAGCGACTGAAGCTTTCTTT
CDR3: CASSFRDPATEAFF
size: -
J: TRBJ1-1
V: TRBV28
D: -

DNA: TGTGCCAGCAGCCAAGGACGTCCGATGGGCTATGGCTACACCTTC
CDR3: CASSQGRPMGYGYTF
size: few
J: TRBJ1-2
V: TRBV4-2
D: -

DNA: TGTGCCAGCAGTGCACTAGCGGAGAACACCGGGGAGCTGTTTTTT
CDR3: CASSALAENTGELFF
size: -
J: TRBJ2-2
V: TRBV6-5
D: TRBD2

DNA: TGCGCCAGCAGCCCTAGGGGGGTGGAGAAGGAAAAACTGTTTTTT
CDR3: CASSPRGVEKEKLFF
size: -
J: TRBJ1-4
V: TRBV4-1
D: -

DNA: TGTGCCACCCGGGCCGGACAGTCCTACTATGGCTACACCTTC
CDR3: CATRAGQSYYGYTF
size: -
J: TRBJ1-2
V: TRBV6-1
D: -

DNA: TGTGCCAGCAGCTTAGCCCACAGGGGGGGTACAGATACGCAGTATTTT
CDR3: CASSLAHRGGTDTQYF
size: -
J: TRBJ2-3
V: TRBV11-3
D: -

DNA: TGTGCCAGCAGCCAAGATCCTATGGGGATGTCCCTTACTTACGAGCAGTACTTC
CDR3: CASSQDPMGMSLTYEQYF
size: -
J: TRBJ2-7
V: TRBV4-2
D: -

DNA: TGCGCCAGCAGCTTGGGCTCTTCGGGATCCGAAAAACTGTTTTTT
CDR3: CASSLGSSGSEKLFF
size: -
J: TRBJ1-4
V: TRBV5-1
D: -

DNA: TGTGCCAGCAGCTCTGGGACTAGCGCCCGGCTTTCCGGGGAGCTGTTTTTT
CDR3: CASSSGTSARLSGELFF
size: -
J: TRBJ2-2
V: TRBV7-2
D: TRBD2

DNA: TGTGCCATCAGTGAGTCGGGCACCTATACAATGAGGCAGTTCTTC
CDR3: CAISESGTYTMRQFF
size: -
J: TRBJ2-1
V: TRBV10-3
D: -

DNA: TGCGCCAGCAGCCAGGAAACAGGACTCTATGGCTACACCTTC
CDR3: CASSQETGLYGYTF
size: -
J: TRBJ1-2
V: TRBV5-1
D: -

DNA: TGTGCCAGCAGGGGGACTAGCGCCGCCAATGAGCAGTTCTTC
CDR3: CASRGTSAANEQFF
size: -
J: TRBJ2-1
V: TRBV5-5
D: TRBD2

DNA: TGCGCCAGCAGCCAACAGGAGGGCTCCTATAATTCACCCCTCCACTTT
CDR3: CASSQQEGSYNSPLHF
size: -
J: TRBJ1-6
V: TRBV4-3
D: -

DNA: TGTGCCAGTCGGACAGGGACGAGCTACACCTTC
CDR3: CASRTGTSYTF
size: -
J: TRBJ1-2
V: TRBV19
D: TRBD1

DNA: TGTGCCAGCAGCTTACGACAGAACTATGGCTACACCTTC
CDR3: CASSLRQNYGYTF
size: -
J: TRBJ1-2
V: TRBV7-2
D: -

DNA: TGTGCCAGCAGCTTCGCAGGGAACGAGCAGTACTTC
CDR3: CASSFAGNEQYF
size: -
J: TRBJ2-7
V: TRBV14
D: -

DNA: TGTGCCAGCTCACCCCGGGAGGGCGCTGAAGCTTTCTTT
CDR3: CASSPREGAEAFF
size: -
J: TRBJ1-1
V: TRBV18
D: -

DNA: TGCGCCAGCAGCCAAGTAAGGAGGAGGAAGGGGACGAACGAGCAGTACTTC
CDR3: CASSQVRRRKGTNEQYF
size: few
J: TRBJ2-7
V: TRBV4-1
D: -